This T cell receptor (beta chain) was recorded in a study of neoadjuvant nivolumab and ipilimumab in lung cancer. Findings of the study overall: Resected-tumor TCR richness correlated positively with pretherapy blood richness. Compared with tumor-adjacent uninvolved lung, resected tumors showed greater richness and clonality.

For this clone: Its antigen is unidentified.

Measured with immunoSEQ multiplex PCR; TCRdb has only the in-frame clones, and not every one. The sample includes over 4,000 clones, around 67% seen only once; the top ten take about 10%. Sequencing was performed on tumor tissue, taken after neoadjuvant nivolumab, alone or with ipilimumab, at or shortly before surgery. The TCR was taken from an adult with non-small cell lung cancer.

The CDR3 DNA reads as TGTGCCAGCAGTGTGGGCGAGGGCAGGGGAGGCACTGAAGCTTTCTTT. It specifies CASSVGEGRGGTEAFF. The chain is built from TRBV2 and TRBJ1-1; D perhaps matches TRBD1 (6 bases). Trimming took 4 bases from V and 4 from J, leaving 19 bases between them. From germline, CDR1 is SNHLY and CDR2 FYNNEI. There are 16 residues in the CDR3.